This T cell receptor (beta chain) was retrieved from a study of response to subunit inactivated influenza vaccine. Overall study results and limits: Each seasonal influenza vaccination, the authors suggested, recruits few new T cells.

TCRdb recomputed calls from the RT-PCR reads with MiXCR, one row per CDR3 protein. Of 600,000 to 850,000 distinct CDR3 sequences listed, around 13% are singletons. There are 12 residues in the CDR3. The germline V and J ends were trimmed by 4 bases and 4 bases, with 7 bases remaining between them. Germline V gene lookup returns CDR1 MNHEY and CDR2 SMNVEV (reference sequence). As for this clonotype: Its specificity is unknown.

The rearrangement joins TRBV27 to TRBJ1-2; D not resolved. The sample here was PBMCs from blood, taken 14 to 15 days before vaccination. The receptor's source is a man aged 50-59 years who received an inactivated influenza vaccine. This CDR3 is CASSSTSYGYTF. In nucleotides, the CDR3 is TGTGCCAGCAGTTCCACTAGCTATGGCTACACCTTC.